This T cell receptor beta chain originates from a study of blood T cell repertoires in COVID-19. Study-wide background: Acute and convalescent COVID-19 samples came from the United States, Italy and Spain. PBMCs, B-cell-depleted T cells, or T cells provided the cDNA or gDNA that made up the material.

V dropped 4 bases and J dropped 7 bases, with 13 bases sitting between them. The germline V gene has CDR1 SQVTM and CDR2 ANQGSEA. CDR3 size: 13 residues. How the authors handled the data: Reference gene primers were amplified, and this amplification served to estimate nucleated cell counts. The protocol was immunoSEQ multiplex PCR, while the TCRdb copy is restricted to in-frame clones and leaves out a portion. V, J and clone size are taken as reported in that table, and D and trimming were inferred from the DNA itself. In the table there are 110,000 or so clones, about 90% of which are singletons. The sequenced material came from peripheral blood. The chain has TRBV29-1 and TRBJ2-2, with D tentatively TRBD1 (5 bases). The sequence was collected from a human donor in a cohort sampled during active COVID-19. The CDR3: CSVGSGRGGELFF. The CDR3 coding sequence is TGCAGCGTTGGATCTGGAAGGGGCGGGGAGCTGTTTTTT.